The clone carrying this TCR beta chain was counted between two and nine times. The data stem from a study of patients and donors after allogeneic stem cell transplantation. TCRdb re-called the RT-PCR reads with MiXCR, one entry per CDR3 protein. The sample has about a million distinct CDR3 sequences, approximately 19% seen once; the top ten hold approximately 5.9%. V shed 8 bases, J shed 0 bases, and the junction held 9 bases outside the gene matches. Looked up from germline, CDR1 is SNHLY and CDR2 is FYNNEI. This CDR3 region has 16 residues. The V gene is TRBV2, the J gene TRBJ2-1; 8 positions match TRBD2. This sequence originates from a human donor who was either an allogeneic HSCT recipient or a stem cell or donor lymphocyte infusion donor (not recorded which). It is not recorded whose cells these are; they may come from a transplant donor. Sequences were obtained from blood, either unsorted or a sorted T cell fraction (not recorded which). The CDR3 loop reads CASCGYSGSSYNEQFF. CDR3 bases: TGTGCCAGCTGTGGATACAGCGGGAGCTCCTACAATGAGCAGTTCTTC.